This T cell receptor (beta chain) was sequenced for a study of blood T cell repertoires in COVID-19. Study-level information: The United States, Italy and Spain provided the acute and convalescent COVID-19 samples. T cells, B-cell-depleted T cells, or PBMCs supplied cDNA or gDNA.

Clones were sequenced by immunoSEQ multiplex PCR, and TCRdb holds only the in-frame ones, with some missing. Of about 71,000 clones detected, approximately 83% appear once; the ten largest clones hold about 6.9%. The CDR3 sequence is 19 residues long. Trimming removed 2 bases from V and 0 bases from J; junction bases left unmatched: 14. CDR1 is SGHTA and CDR2 is FQGNSA in the germline V gene. Seattle cases were enrolled at active infection and followed longitudinally. This TCR came from a man aged 25 to 40 with COVID-19, enrolled during active disease. The V and J genes are TRBV7-2 and TRBJ2-3; TRBD2 matches at 7 bases. The source material was peripheral blood. Here the CDR3 reads CASSLRRLAARTSTDTQYF. The CDR3 nucleotides read TGTGCCAGCAGCTTAAGACGGCTAGCGGCGAGAACTAGCACAGATACGCAGTATTTT.